This passage covers 4 T cell receptor beta chains from one sample sequenced in a study of glioma-infiltrating T cells. Amplification of TCR alpha and beta CDR3 regions from RNA used iRepertoire nested multiplex PCR. TCRdb passed the multiplex PCR reads through MiXCR, listing each CDR3 protein once. The sample includes about 45,000 distinct CDR3 sequences, around 20% of them seen just once. The sample comprised glioma tissue, nonneoplastic brain tissue, or PBMCs (not recorded which). These receptor sequences come from a human donor with low-grade glioma or glioblastoma, undergoing nonglioma brain surgery, or in good health (not recorded which).

In its sample, this clonotype was seen many times. The chain employs TRBV4-1 and TRBJ1-2; no definite D call. Germline CDR1 MGHRA, CDR2 YSYEKL. V gave up 0 bases and J gave up 4 bases, with 9 bases separating them. The CDR3 is 14 residues long. The DNA of the CDR3 is TGCGCCAGCAGCCAAGAGGGTCAGGTCTATGGCTACACCTTC. Residues: CASSQEGQVYGYTF.

This clonotype was recorded at least ten times. The chain uses TRBV4-1 and TRBJ2-1; TRBD1 agrees at 8 bases. In germline, CDR1 is MGHRA, CDR2 YSYEKL. The CDR3 has 14 amino acids. The V and J ends lost 4 bases and 9 bases, in that order; junction bases with no gene match: 8. The DNA for the CDR3 is TGCGCCAGCAGCCCCTTGGGACAGGCCAGTGAGCAGTTCTTC. Protein product: CASSPLGQASEQFF.

This clonotype was found many times. CDR3 protein: CASSEGAGGIYGYTF. The CDR3 DNA follows: TGTGCCAGCAGTGAGGGGGCAGGGGGCATCTATGGCTACACCTTC. The chain links TRBV2 to TRBJ1-2, with TRBD1 matching over 8 bases. The CDR3 contains 15 residues. Germline V gives CDR1 SNHLY, CDR2 FYNNEI. V shed 3 bases and J 4 bases; nucleotides not matched to a gene: 7.

The table lists this clonotype with many counts. V usage is TRBV4-1 and J usage is TRBJ2-1; D possibly corresponds to TRBD2 (6 bases). Germline V gene sequence: CDR1 MGHRA, CDR2 YSYEKL. V shed 3 bases and J shed 8 bases, with 23 bases lying between them. This CDR3 region has 17 residues. This chain's CDR3 is CASSHPGSGTQGDEQFF. Written as DNA, the CDR3 is TGCGCCAGCAGCCACCCAGGGTCCGGGACTCAAGGGGATGAGCAGTTCTTC.